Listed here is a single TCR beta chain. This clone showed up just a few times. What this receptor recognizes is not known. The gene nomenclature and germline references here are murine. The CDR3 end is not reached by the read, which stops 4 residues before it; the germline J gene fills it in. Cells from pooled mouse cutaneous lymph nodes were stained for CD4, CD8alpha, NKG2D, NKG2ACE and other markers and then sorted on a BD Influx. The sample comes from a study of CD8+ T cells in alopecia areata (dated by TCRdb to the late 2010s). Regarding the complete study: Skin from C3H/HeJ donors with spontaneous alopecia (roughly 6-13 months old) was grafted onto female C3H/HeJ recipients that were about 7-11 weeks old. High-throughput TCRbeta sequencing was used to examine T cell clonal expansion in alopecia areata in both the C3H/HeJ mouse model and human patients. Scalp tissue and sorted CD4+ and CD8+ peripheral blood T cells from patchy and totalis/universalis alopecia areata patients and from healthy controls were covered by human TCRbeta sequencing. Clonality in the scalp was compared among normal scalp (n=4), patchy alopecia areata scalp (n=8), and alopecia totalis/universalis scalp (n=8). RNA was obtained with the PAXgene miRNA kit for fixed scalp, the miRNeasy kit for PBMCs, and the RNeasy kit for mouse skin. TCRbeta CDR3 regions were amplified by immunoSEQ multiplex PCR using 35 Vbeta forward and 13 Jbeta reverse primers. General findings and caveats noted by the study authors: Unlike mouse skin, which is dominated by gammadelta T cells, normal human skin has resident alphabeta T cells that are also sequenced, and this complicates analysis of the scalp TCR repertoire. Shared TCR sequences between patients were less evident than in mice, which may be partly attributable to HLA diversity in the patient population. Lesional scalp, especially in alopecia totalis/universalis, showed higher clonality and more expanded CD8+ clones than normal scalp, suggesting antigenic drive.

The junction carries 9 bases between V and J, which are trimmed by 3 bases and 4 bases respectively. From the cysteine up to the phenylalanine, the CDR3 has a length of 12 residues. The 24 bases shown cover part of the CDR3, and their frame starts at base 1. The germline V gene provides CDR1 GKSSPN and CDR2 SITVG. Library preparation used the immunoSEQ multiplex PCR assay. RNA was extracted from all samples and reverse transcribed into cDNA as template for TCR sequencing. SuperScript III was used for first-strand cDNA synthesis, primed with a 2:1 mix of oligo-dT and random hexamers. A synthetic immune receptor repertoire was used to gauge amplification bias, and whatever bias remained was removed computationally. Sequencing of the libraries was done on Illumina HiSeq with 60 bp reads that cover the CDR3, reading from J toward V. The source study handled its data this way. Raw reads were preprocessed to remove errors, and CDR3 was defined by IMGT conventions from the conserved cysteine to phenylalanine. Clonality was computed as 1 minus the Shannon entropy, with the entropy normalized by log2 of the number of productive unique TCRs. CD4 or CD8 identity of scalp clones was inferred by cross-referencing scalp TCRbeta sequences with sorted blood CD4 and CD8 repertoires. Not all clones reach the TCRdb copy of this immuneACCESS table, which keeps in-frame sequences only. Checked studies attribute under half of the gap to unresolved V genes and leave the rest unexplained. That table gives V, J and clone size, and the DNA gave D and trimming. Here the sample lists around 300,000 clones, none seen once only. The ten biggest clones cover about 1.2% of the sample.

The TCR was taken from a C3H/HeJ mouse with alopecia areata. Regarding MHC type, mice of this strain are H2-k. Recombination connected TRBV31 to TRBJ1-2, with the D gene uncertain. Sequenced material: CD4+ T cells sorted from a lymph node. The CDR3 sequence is CAWRQKGSDYTF. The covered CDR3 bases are TGTGCCTGGAGACAAAAGGGCTCC. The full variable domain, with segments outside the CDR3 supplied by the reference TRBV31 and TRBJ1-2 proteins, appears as AQTIHQWPVAEIKAVGSPLSLGCTIKGKSSPNLYWYWQATGGTLQQLFYSITVGQVESVVQLNLSASRPKDDQFILSTEKLLLSHSGFYLCAWRQKGSDYTFGSGTRLLVI.